The 20 T cell receptor beta chains given below trace back to one sample, sequenced in a study of control samples from healthy donors and cancer patients. Profiling relied on immunoSEQ multiplex PCR, and the TCRdb table lists in-frame clones only, not all of them. Of 55,000 to 65,000 clones listed, roughly 86% are singletons. Material: PBMCs. The receptors come from a woman aged 55-69 years with lung cancer.

The chain joins TRBV5-1 to TRBJ1-4; D might be TRBD1 (6 bases). The CDR3 loop spans 14 amino acids. V was clipped by 7 bases and J by 1 base, with 11 bases between them. Germline assignment: CDR1 SGHRS and CDR2 YFSETQ. CDR3 sequence reads: CASGQLGTNEKLFF. CDR3 in DNA: TGCGCCAGCGGACAGCTGGGAACTAATGAAAAACTGTTTTTT.

The V call is TRBV7-3, the J call TRBJ2-5; 9 bases are a match to TRBD1. The CDR3 extends over 14 amino acids. Germline lookup yields CDR1 SGHTA and CDR2 FQGTGA. V shed 4 bases and J 4 bases; nucleotides not matched to a gene: 4. The CDR3 bases are TGTGCCAGCAGCTCAGGGACAGGGAGAGAGACCCAGTACTTC. It encodes CASSSGTGRETQYF.

This chain joins TRBV29-1 and TRBJ2-7; 13 positions agree with TRBD2. CDR1 is SQVTM and CDR2 is ANQGSEA in the germline V gene. The CDR3 contains 13 residues. The trim removed 7 bases at V and 7 bases at J, leaving 7 bases unmatched. The CDR3 is CSAVGLAGEEQYF. The CDR3 nucleotides read TGCAGCGCTGTAGGACTAGCGGGAGAGGAGCAGTACTTC.

The chain joins TRBV4-2 to TRBJ2-5; 7 nucleotides match TRBD2. Germline V gene lookup returns CDR1 LGHNA and CDR2 YNFKEQ. This CDR3 has 15 residues. The V and J ends lost 3 bases and 2 bases, in that order; junction bases with no gene match: 6. The CDR3 sequence: CASSQHSGLQETQYF. CDR3 in DNA: TGTGCCAGCAGCCAGCATAGCGGGTTGCAAGAGACCCAGTACTTC.

This clone has only a few counts. The chain employs TRBV30 and TRBJ1-2, with D tentatively TRBD1 (6 bases). There are 14 residues in the CDR3. The V gene's germline CDR1 is GTSNPN and CDR2 SVGIG (reference sequence). V lost 4 bases and J lost 4, with 16 bases in between. The CDR3 coding sequence is TGTGCCTGGACCCTGCAGGGGATTGCCTATGGCTACACCTTC. Encoded protein: CAWTLQGIAYGYTF.

J is TRBJ1-5 and V is TRBV28; possible D gene TRBD1, 5 bases. Germline CDR1 reads MDHEN; CDR2 reads SYDVKM. The CDR3 is made up of 15 amino acids. V was cut by 6 bases and J by 0 bases, with 12 bases left in between. The CDR3 region is CASREGRISNQPQHF. The CDR3 nucleotides are TGTGCCAGCAGGGAGGGACGGATTAGCAATCAGCCCCAGCATTTT. Full variable domain (outside the CDR3, taken from reference TRBV28 and TRBJ1-5): DVKVTQSSRYLVKRTGEKVFLECVQDMDHENMFWYRQDPGLGLRLIYFSYDVKMKEKGDIPEGYSVSREKKERFSLILESASTNQTSMYLCASREGRISNQPQHFGDGTRLSIL.

The chain employs TRBV28 and TRBJ1-4, with TRBD1 matching 9 bases. Germline assignment: CDR1 MDHEN and CDR2 SYDVKM. V shed 5 bases, J shed 6 bases, and the junction held 4 bases outside the gene matches. The CDR3 extends over 14 amino acids. DNA for the CDR3: TGTGCCAGCAGTCCCGGGACAGGGCATGAAAAACTGTTTTTT. Translation: CASSPGTGHEKLFF.

This clone was recorded a few times. The V call is TRBV3-1 (or the pseudogene TRBV3-2), the J call TRBJ1-1; D might be TRBD1 (5 bases). Germline CDR1 and CDR2: LGHDT and YNNKEL (reference sequence). CDR3 length equals 16 residues. Trimming left V 1 base short and J 10 bases short, with 22 bases between. The CDR3 region has the DNA TGTGCCAGCAGCCAAGTAGGGGTGGGGAGGATCGTTCGAGCTTTCTTT. Translated, it gives CASSQVGVGRIVRAFF.

The rearrangement links TRBV4-1 to TRBJ1-3; no definite D call. The CDR3 has 15 amino acids. Trimming cost V 1 base and J 4 bases, with 11 bases left between them. Germline CDR1 MGHRA, CDR2 YSYEKL. CDR3 amino acids: CASSQAMVSGNTIYF. The CDR3 coding sequence is TGCGCCAGCAGCCAAGCAATGGTGTCCGGAAACACCATATATTTT.

The V gene is TRBV7-2, the J gene TRBJ2-7; 11 bases line up with TRBD2. This CDR3 is 14 amino acids long. J lost 3 bases, V lost 4 bases, and 2 bases had no gene match. Germline CDR1 reads SGHTA; CDR2 reads FQGNSA. Here the CDR3 DNA reads TGTGCCAGCAGCTCAACTAGCGGGAGCTACGAGCAGTACTTC. Residues: CASSSTSGSYEQYF.

This rearrangement joins TRBV16 to TRBJ1-1; D gene uncertain. Trimming pared 4 bases from V and 0 bases from J, leaving 9 bases between. The V gene's germline CDR1 is KGHSY and CDR2 FQNENV. This CDR3 is 14 amino acids long. The CDR3 loop reads CASSRSAVNTEAFF. The CDR3 DNA follows: TGTGCCAGCAGCCGGTCGGCTGTGAACACTGAAGCTTTCTTT.

The J gene is TRBJ1-4, the V gene TRBV19; D is undetermined. The CDR3 extends over 12 amino acids. The V and J ends lost 5 bases and 8 bases respectively, with 9 bases between them. Germline V gene data show CDR1 as LNHDA and CDR2 as SQIVND (reference sequence). The CDR3 DNA sequence: TGTGCCAGTAGTCCCCTTCAAGAAAAACTGTTTTTT. Translation gives CASSPLQEKLFF.

This clone is a singleton in its sample. V is TRBV5-1 and J is TRBJ2-5; 7 nucleotides agree with TRBD1. This CDR3 has 14 amino acids. Losses at the gene ends were 4 bases for V and 1 base for J; bases not matched to a gene: 4. CDR1 and CDR2 from the germline V gene are SGHRS and YFSETQ. CDR3 sequence (DNA): TGCGCCAGCAGCCCGGGGACAGCCCAAGAGACCCAGTACTTC. Amino acid sequence: CASSPGTAQETQYF.

In the case of this clone: Other DNA sequences in the same sample also yield this CDR3. The rearrangement joins TRBV9 to TRBJ2-5, with D possibly matching TRBD2 (5 bases). Germline CDR1 is SGDLS and CDR2 is YYNGEE. V shed 0 bases and J shed 1 base, with 7 bases lying between them. This CDR3 has 14 amino acids. The DNA for the CDR3 is TGTGCCAGCAGCGTAGGGACTGTCCAAGAGACCCAGTACTTC. Its translation: CASSVGTVQETQYF.

The rearrangement joins TRBV3-1 (or the pseudogene TRBV3-2) to TRBJ2-5, with 7 bases identical to TRBD1. CDR1 LGHDT and CDR2 YNNKEL come from the germline V gene (reference sequence). The J segment lost 5 bases and the V segment lost 4 bases, leaving 7 bases of the junction unmatched. This CDR3 has 14 residues. Here the CDR3 reads CASSRGTVGETQYF. CDR3 nucleotides: TGTGCCAGCAGCCGAGGGACAGTGGGGGAGACCCAGTACTTC.

The chain is built from TRBV5-1 and TRBJ2-3, with 7 bases matching TRBD2. Germline V gene sequence: CDR1 SGHRS, CDR2 YFSETQ. V shed 0 bases and J 6 bases; nucleotides not matched to a gene: 10. This CDR3 spans 16 amino acids. CDR3 DNA sequence: TGCGCCAGCAGCTTGGGTAGCGGCGGGGGAGTTGATACGCAGTATTTT. It is translated as CASSLGSGGGVDTQYF.

The chain employs TRBV3-1 (or the pseudogene TRBV3-2) and TRBJ2-5, with D maybe TRBD2 (7 bases). V was pared by 9 bases and J by 5 bases, with 25 bases between. This CDR3 spans 16 amino acids. Germline-derived CDR1 and CDR2 are LGHDT and YNNKEL (reference sequence). The CDR3 nucleotides are TGTGCCAGTTCAGATGGGGGGGCTTTAATTAGGGAGACCCAGTACTTC. Protein: CASSDGGALIRETQYF.

CDR3 nucleotides: TGTGCCAGCAGCTTGGGCGGCATGAGGGCAGGGACCCAGTACTTC. Amino acid sequence: CASSLGGMRAGTQYF. The chain uses TRBV5-4 and TRBJ2-5, with a possible D match to TRBD2 (5 bases). Trimming left V 0 bases short and J 7 bases short, with 16 bases between. In germline, CDR1 is SGHNT, CDR2 YYREEE (reference sequence). The CDR3 contains 15 residues.

This clone has just one count. The junction departs from the called germline gene at one end, perhaps through a read error. This chain joins TRBV6-1 and TRBJ1-3, with D unresolved. From germline, CDR1 is MNHNS and CDR2 SASEGT. The CDR3 has 15 residues. CDR3 DNA sequence: TGTGCCAGCGGTGAAAGACTGAACTCTGGAAACACCATATATTTT. This codes for CASGERLNSGNTIYF.

This CDR3 reads CASSPNAYNEQFF. Here the CDR3 DNA reads TGTGCCAGCAGCCCCAACGCTTACAATGAGCAGTTCTTC. This chain joins TRBV7-9 and TRBJ2-1; D is uncertain. From germline, CDR1 is SEHNR and CDR2 FQNEAQ (reference sequence). The CDR3 contains 13 residues. V lost 5 bases to trimming and J lost 4 bases, with 9 bases between them. Variable domain in full (rest from reference TRBV7-9 and TRBJ2-1): DTGVSQNPRHKITKRGQNVTFRCDPISEHNRLYWYRQTLGQGPEFLTYFQNEAQLEKSRLLSDRFSAERPKGSFSTLEIQRTEQGDSAMYLCASSPNAYNEQFFGPGTRLTVL.